A single TCR beta chain is shown here with its context. Its antigen remains unidentified. The data were taken from a study of T cells in Graves' hyperthyroidism and ophthalmopathy. Regions amplified from RNA transcripts were the TCR beta CDR3 regions. The HTBI primer set drove a first-round RT-PCR of the TCR CDR3. One entry per CDR3 protein results from TCRdb running MiXCR on the multiplex PCR reads. The sample holds more than 550,000 distinct CDR3 sequences, 45% seen once. Deletions cut 8 bases from V and 5 bases from J, with 12 bases between. The CDR3 sequence is 11 residues long. In germline, CDR1 is SQVTM, CDR2 ANQGSEA. Overall study findings and caveats: The model foresaw ophthalmopathy a median approximately 6.1 months prior to onset. Ophthalmopathy cases were set apart from stable hyperthyroidism by a 13 V-J model. Among thyroid clonotypes expanded above 0.001, most also appeared in blood.

The V and J genes are TRBV29-1 and TRBJ1-1; D unclear. The receptor was derived from an adult man with Graves' disease, either hyperthyroidism or ophthalmopathy (not recorded which). Sequenced: peripheral blood or thyroid tissue (not recorded which). The CDR3 region has the DNA TGCAGCTTAGCGCAGCAAACTGAAGCTTTCTTT. This translates into CSLAQQTEAFF.